This T cell receptor (beta chain) was recorded in a study of regulatory T cells in long-lasting Graves disease. For this clonotype: A much larger clone differs by one base, so this may be a read error.

Sample time point: persistent/refractory GD, antithyroid drugs over 5 years with positive TRAb. TCR sequences were obtained from RNA taken from PBMCs. The authors built TCR beta libraries using iRepertoire HTBI primers and Arm-PCR of CDR3 regions. Per the original methods: Across the samples, identification revealed about 62 TRBV and 12 to 15 TRBJ segments. Each CDR3 protein gets one entry after TCRdb re-called the multiplex PCR reads with MiXCR. The V and J calls were not made by the authors but by TCRdb's processing. The repertoire holds approximately 380,000 distinct CDR3 sequences, around 20% seen once, with about a fifth in the top ten. The CDR3 is made up of 16 amino acids. V was trimmed by 3 bases and J by 5 bases, leaving 16 bases between them.

The V gene is TRBV12-3 or TRBV12-4, the J gene TRBJ2-2; tentatively, D is TRBD2 (5 bases). This TCR was recovered from a female donor with Graves disease. The sample consisted of peripheral blood mononuclear cells (PBMCs), taken when the disease was refractory, from a patient treated with antithyroid drugs. DNA of the CDR3: TGTGCCAGCAGTTTTGGCTGTCCCTCGGGGACCGGGGAGCTGTTTTTT. Its translation: CASSFGCPSGTGELFF.